What follows is one T cell receptor beta chain and its context. The data were produced by immunoSEQ multiplex PCR, yet TCRdb's version contains in-frame clones alone and is incomplete. In the table there are 200,000 to 250,000 clones, 85% of which are singletons. Per the germline V gene, CDR1 is SGHRS and CDR2 is YFSETQ. Trimming took 5 bases from V and 5 from J; bases not matched to a gene: 7. The CDR3 is 14 residues long. The data were obtained in a study of blood T cell repertoires in COVID-19. The overall study: Donors in the United States, Italy and Spain gave samples during acute or convalescent COVID-19. Nucleic acid was either cDNA or gDNA, and it came from T cells, B-cell-depleted T cells, or PBMCs.

Two consecutive negative NP/OP PCR tests, clearance, or resolved symptoms defined Cohort 3 recovery. Sequenced material: PBMCs or T cells enriched from blood (not recorded which). The TCR originated in a man aged 35 to 55 who had recovered from COVID-19. The V call is TRBV5-1, the J call TRBJ2-5; 9 nucleotides agree with TRBD2. The DNA of the CDR3 is TGCGCCAGCAGGGAGCTAGCGGGGATGGAGACCCAGTACTTC. Protein: CASRELAGMETQYF.